The 22 T cell receptor beta chains given below trace back to one sample, sequenced in a study of beta chain features in type 1 diabetes. Whole-study results and caveats: For Type 1 diabetes patients, all four CD4+ subsets carried TCRB CDR3s that were moderately but significantly shorter.

The antigens these receptors bind are not known. The entirety of the isolated RNA underwent reverse transcription, so expressed TCRB transcripts were sequenced. Produced via immunoSEQ multiplex PCR; TCRdb's table is partial and in-frame only. This table holds hundreds of thousands of clones, 11% to 15% found once. What was sequenced was naive CD4+ T cells from blood. Source of these receptors: a young man with type 1 diabetes.

This clone turned up a few times. This chain links TRBV7-6 with TRBJ1-2; 9 positions match TRBD1. V shed 5 bases and J 6 bases; nucleotides not matched to a gene: 4. CDR1 and CDR2 (germline): SGHVS, FNYEAQ. This CDR3 is 13 amino acids long. CDR3 nucleotides: TGTGCCAGCAGCCTCGACAGGGGGAATGGCTACACCTTC. This translates into CASSLDRGNGYTF.

In nucleotides, the CDR3 is TGTGCCTGGATCGTAGGACGGCACGGTGGAGAGACCCAGTACTTC. Encoded protein: CAWIVGRHGGETQYF. The gene calls are TRBV30 and TRBJ2-5; D is unclear. Trimming pared 4 bases from V and 4 bases from J, leaving 19 bases between. The CDR3 spans 15 residues. CDR1 is GTSNPN, CDR2 SVGIG, per germline (reference sequence).

V gene TRBV19 combines with J gene TRBJ2-3, with TRBD2 identical over 12 bases. This CDR3 has 15 amino acids. Per germline, CDR1 LNHDA and CDR2 SQIVND (reference sequence). The trim removed 6 bases at V and 2 bases at J, leaving 3 bases unmatched. The CDR3, as DNA: TGTGCCAGTAGCTGGACTAGCGGGGTCACAGATACGCAGTATTTT. Encoded protein: CASSWTSGVTDTQYF.

This clone has just a few counts. Other DNA sequences in the same sample also yield this CDR3. CDR3 sequence reads: CASSENLNYGYTF. For the CDR3, the DNA is TGTGCCAGCAGTGAAAACCTTAACTATGGCTACACCTTC. J is TRBJ1-2 and V is TRBV2; D is uncertain. Trimming stripped 2 bases from V and 1 base from J, with 5 bases between. CDR1 is SNHLY and CDR2 is FYNNEI in the germline V gene. This CDR3 has 13 residues.

This clone has just a few counts. The chain employs TRBV5-4 and TRBJ2-3; D perhaps matches TRBD2 (7 bases). The CDR3 is made up of 15 amino acids. From germline, CDR1 is SGHNT and CDR2 YYREEE (reference sequence). Trimming removed 0 bases at V and 2 bases at J, with 10 bases between. CDR3 sequence: CASSLVGGDTDTQYF. CDR3 sequence (DNA): TGTGCCAGCAGCTTGGTAGGGGGGGACACAGATACGCAGTATTTT.

Only a few counts were recorded for this clone. V and J are TRBV7-2 and TRBJ2-7, with 8 bases matching TRBD2. V was clipped by 5 bases and J by 3 bases; unmatched bases: 3. The CDR3 runs 13 residues. Germline CDR1 SGHTA, CDR2 FQGNSA. In DNA form, the CDR3 reads TGTGCCAGCAGCCCCGCGGGGGGCTACGAGCAGTACTTC. Translation: CASSPAGGYEQYF.

This sequence joins TRBV30 and TRBJ1-4; 9 bases match TRBD1. V shed 4 bases, J shed 6 bases, and the junction held 6 bases outside the gene matches. There are 14 residues in the CDR3. Germline loops: CDR1 GTSNPN, CDR2 SVGIG (reference sequence). The CDR3 DNA is TGTGCCTGGACCATGACAGGGGGTGATGAAAAACTGTTTTTT. Amino acids: CAWTMTGGDEKLFF.

CDR3 bases: TGTGCCAGCATGAGGGCCATAACTTCAATGAAGCAGTTCTTC. Translated: CASMRAITSMKQFF. The chain links TRBV6-5 to TRBJ2-1; a possible D gene is TRBD2 (5 bases). Per the germline V gene, CDR1 is MNHEY and CDR2 is SVGAGI. CDR3 size: 14 residues. Trimming pared 7 bases from V and 11 bases from J, leaving 21 bases between.

This clone was picked up a small number of times. The chain uses TRBV9 and TRBJ2-7; tentatively, D is TRBD1 (5 bases). The CDR3 is made up of 14 amino acids. In germline, CDR1 is SGDLS, CDR2 YYNGEE. V lost 3 bases and J lost 5, with 15 bases in between. CDR3 sequence: CASSATGTPHEQYF. For the CDR3, the DNA is TGTGCCAGCAGCGCAACAGGTACCCCCCACGAGCAGTACTTC.

V and J are TRBV29-1 and TRBJ1-4, with D possibly being TRBD1 (6 bases). Trimming took off 7 bases at V and 5 bases at J, with 14 bases between the two ends. CDR3 length equals 13 residues. CDR1 is SQVTM and CDR2 is ANQGSEA in the germline V gene. The CDR3 DNA sequence: TGCAGCGCCCTGGACAGCACGAATGAAAAACTGTTTTTT. It translates to CSALDSTNEKLFF.

This clone appeared a few times. The rearrangement links TRBV27 to TRBJ2-7, with TRBD2 identical over 8 bases. The CDR3 covers 18 residues. The ends lost 2 bases at V and 4 bases at J; junction bases unmatched: 16. Per the germline V gene, CDR1 is MNHEY and CDR2 is SMNVEV (reference sequence). The DNA for the CDR3 is TGTGCCAGCAGTTTACCCCCAATGTTCGGGAGGGCCGGGTACGAGCAGTACTTC. The encoded protein is CASSLPPMFGRAGYEQYF.

The sample holds a few counts of this clone. CDR3 sequence (DNA): TGCAGCGTTTTAGAACCGGGTCTCGAGCAGTACTTC. Its translation: CSVLEPGLEQYF. The chain joins TRBV29-1 to TRBJ2-7; no definite D call. V lost 5 bases and J lost 6, with 14 bases in between. Germline CDR1 SQVTM, CDR2 ANQGSEA. The CDR3 runs to 12 residues.

This chain links TRBV6-1 with TRBJ2-1, with a possible D match to TRBD1 (6 bases). Looked up from germline, CDR1 is MNHNS and CDR2 is SASEGT. The V end was cut by 2 bases, the J end by 8 bases, with 16 bases between. The CDR3 has 15 amino acids. The CDR3 DNA reads TGTGCCAGCAGTGAAACTCTCGACTCAGGGGATGAGCAGTTCTTC. Amino acid sequence: CASSETLDSGDEQFF.

This clone was recorded a few times. This chain connects TRBV30 to TRBJ2-7; no reliable D call. This CDR3 contains 14 residues. V was trimmed by 5 bases and J by 1 base, leaving 15 bases between them. CDR1 GTSNPN and CDR2 SVGIG come from the germline V gene (reference sequence). The CDR3 DNA sequence: TGTGCCTGGTCCGTCCCGAGGTTGTCCTACGAGCAGTACTTC. Its protein is CAWSVPRLSYEQYF. The entire variable domain, with the rest obtained from reference TRBV30 and TRBJ2-7, is as follows: SQTIHQWPATLVQPVGSPLSLECTVEGTSNPNLYWYRQAAGRGLQLLFYSVGIGQISSEVPQNLSASRPQDRQFILSSKKLLLSDSGFYLCAWSVPRLSYEQYFGPGTRLTVT.

Details on this clone: This same CDR3 is encoded by further DNA sequences in the sample. The gene calls are TRBV5-1 and TRBJ2-1; no definite D call. V dropped 2 bases and J dropped 7 bases, with 7 bases sitting between them. The CDR3 spans 12 residues. Per the germline V gene, CDR1 is SGHRS and CDR2 is YFSETQ. The CDR3, as DNA: TGCGCCAGCAGCTTCTCGAGGAATGAGCAGTTCTTC. Protein: CASSFSRNEQFF.

This clone has a handful of counts. The sample has other DNA sequences that encode this CDR3 too. The chain links TRBV5-1 to TRBJ2-1; 13 positions agree with TRBD2. The ends lost 0 bases at V and 6 bases at J; junction bases unmatched: 0. In germline, CDR1 is SGHRS, CDR2 YFSETQ. The CDR3 sequence is 15 residues long. As DNA, the CDR3 is TGCGCCAGCAGCTTGGGACTAGCGGGGGGCAATGAGCAGTTCTTC. It translates to CASSLGLAGGNEQFF.

The chain employs TRBV19 and TRBJ2-5; D not certain. CDR1 and CDR2 (germline): LNHDA, SQIVND (reference sequence). The CDR3 totals 15 residues. The ends were cut back, 5 bases at V and 5 bases at J, with 18 bases in the middle. The CDR3 region has the DNA TGTGCCAGTAGTCCCACAGTGACCCACGTGGAGACCCAGTACTTC. Amino acid sequence: CASSPTVTHVETQYF.

Details on this clone: One end of the junction fails to match germline, which may point to a read error. The chain is built from TRBV10-3 and TRBJ1-2; 7 nucleotides match TRBD1. CDR3 length equals 12 residues. CDR1 and CDR2 (germline): ENHRY, SYGVKD. The CDR3 loop is CAISGGTESGSF. CDR3 DNA: TGTGCCATCAGTGGCGGGACAGAAAGCGGCTCCTTC.

This clone has just a few counts. The CDR3 bases are TGTGCCTGGAGTGTAAACGGAGGCTATAGCAATCAGCCCCAGCATTTT. It encodes CAWSVNGGYSNQPQHF. This chain links TRBV30 with TRBJ1-5; D not certain. CDR1 and CDR2 (germline): GTSNPN, SVGIG (reference sequence). This CDR3 is built from 16 residues. The V and J ends lost 0 bases and 0 bases respectively, with 12 bases between them.

The V and J genes are TRBV14 and TRBJ2-1; no reliable D call. V shed 0 bases and J shed 12 bases, with 12 bases lying between them. This CDR3 comprises 13 residues. CDR1 is SGHDN and CDR2 is FVKESK in the germline V gene. CDR3 residues: CASSQDLGRGQFF. CDR3 nucleotide sequence: TGTGCCAGCAGCCAAGATCTAGGACGAGGGCAGTTCTTC.

This clone was picked up a small number of times. The chain combines TRBV28 with TRBJ2-1, with D unclear. There are 15 residues in the CDR3. The V end lost 3 bases, the J end lost 0 bases, and 9 bases lay between the germline ends. Germline CDR1 MDHEN, CDR2 SYDVKM. The CDR3 sequence is CASSFPASSYNEQFF. The CDR3 coding sequence is TGTGCCAGCAGTTTCCCGGCGAGCTCCTACAATGAGCAGTTCTTC.

The V and J genes are TRBV9 and TRBJ2-5; TRBD2 is a possible D gene (5 bases). The germline gives CDR1 SGDLS, CDR2 YYNGEE. The CDR3 has 14 amino acids. V lost 0 bases and J 5 bases, leaving 11 bases between the germline ends. The DNA of the CDR3 is TGTGCCAGCAGCGTAGCCGAGGGCGCGGAGACCCAGTACTTC. This translates into CASSVAEGAETQYF.